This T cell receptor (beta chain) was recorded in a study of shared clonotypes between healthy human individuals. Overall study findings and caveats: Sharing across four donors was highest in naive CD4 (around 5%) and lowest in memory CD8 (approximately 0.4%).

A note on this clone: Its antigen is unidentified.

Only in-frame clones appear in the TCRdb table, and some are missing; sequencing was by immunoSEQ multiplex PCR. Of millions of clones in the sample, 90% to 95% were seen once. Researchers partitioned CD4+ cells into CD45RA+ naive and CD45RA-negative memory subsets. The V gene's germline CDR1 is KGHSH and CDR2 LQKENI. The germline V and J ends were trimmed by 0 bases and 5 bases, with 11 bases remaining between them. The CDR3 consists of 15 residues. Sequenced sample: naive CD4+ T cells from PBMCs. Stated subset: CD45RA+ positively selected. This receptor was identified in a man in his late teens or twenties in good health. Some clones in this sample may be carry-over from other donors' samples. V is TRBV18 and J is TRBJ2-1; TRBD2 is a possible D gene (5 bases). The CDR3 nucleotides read TGTGCCAGCTCACCACCGGGTAGGGAGCACAATGAGCAGTTCTTC. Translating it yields CASSPPGREHNEQFF. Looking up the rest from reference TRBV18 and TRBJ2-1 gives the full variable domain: NAGVMQNPRHLVRRRGQEARLRCSPMKGHSHVYWYRQLPEEGLKFMVYLQKENIIDESGMPKERFSAEFPKEGPSILRIQQVVRGDSAAYFCASSPPGREHNEQFFGPGTRLTVL.